This T cell receptor beta chain was identified in a study of CD8+ T cells in alopecia areata. Background on the study: For treated patients, severity scores reflected the percentage of scalp area affected.

The sequencing template was cDNA reverse transcribed from extracted RNA. Assay: immunoSEQ multiplex PCR; the TCRdb copy retains only in-frame clones and omits some. The repertoire holds about 170,000 clones, with 50% to 75% as singletons. This clone was seen a handful of times. The antigen is unknown. CDR1 and CDR2 (germline): GTSNPN, SVGIG (reference sequence). This CDR3 has 15 residues. Trimming removed 4 bases from V and 3 bases from J; junction bases left unmatched: 11. Findings of the study overall: The study found that many expanded lesional clones persisted in scalp and blood during tofacitinib.

The treatment: oral pan-JAK inhibitor, 5-10 mg twice daily. Patients with alopecia areata provided lesional scalp punch biopsies as well as peripheral blood. The source material was CD4+ T cells sorted from blood, sampled between weeks 55 and 65, from a patient treated with tofacitinib. The sequence was obtained from a human donor with alopecia areata. The chain is built from TRBV30 and TRBJ1-2; 7 bases map to TRBD1. The DNA for the CDR3 is TGTGCCTGGATTCAGGGGGGGGCGACCCACTATGGCTACACCTTC. It codes for CAWIQGGATHYGYTF.